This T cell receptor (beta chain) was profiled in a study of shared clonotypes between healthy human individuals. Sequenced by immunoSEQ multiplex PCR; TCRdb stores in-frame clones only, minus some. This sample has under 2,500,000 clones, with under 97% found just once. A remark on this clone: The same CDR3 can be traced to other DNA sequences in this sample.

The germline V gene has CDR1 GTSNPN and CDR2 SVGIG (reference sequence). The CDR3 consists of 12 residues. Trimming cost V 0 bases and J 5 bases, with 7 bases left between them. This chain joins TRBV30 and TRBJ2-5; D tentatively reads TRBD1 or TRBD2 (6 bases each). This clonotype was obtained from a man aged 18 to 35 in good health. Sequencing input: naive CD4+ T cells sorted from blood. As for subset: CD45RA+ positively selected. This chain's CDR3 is CAWSVGGETQYF. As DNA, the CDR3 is TGTGCCTGGAGTGTGGGGGGCGAGACCCAGTACTTC.